The clone carrying this TCR beta chain was counted only a few times. The antigen is unknown. A TCRbeta library incorporating unique molecular identifiers was prepared. TCRdb analysed the PCR reads with MiXCR anew, one entry per CDR3 protein. The data show some 78,000 distinct CDR3 sequences, 14% seen once. The data belong to a study of T-cell reconstitution after alpha-beta-depleted transplantation in children. Study-wide findings and caveats: There were some patients whose high TCRbeta diversity at day 60 came from surviving recipient T cells and thymic progenitors.

Germline assignment: CDR1 MNHEY and CDR2 SMNVEV (reference sequence). With 3 bases clipped from V and 7 bases from J, the junction kept 6 bases outside the gene matches. There are 17 residues in the CDR3. The source material was PBMCs, mostly from graft donor cells, sampled 180 days after TCRalphabeta/CD19-depleted stem cell transplant. The chain uses TRBV27 and TRBJ2-4, with 16 bases identical to TRBD2. This TCR came from a male patient between 2 and 15 years old who had a stem cell transplant for acute lymphoblastic leukemia, so the T cells may come from the graft donor. The CDR3 nucleotides are TGTGCCAGCAGTTTTTCGCCGGGACTAGCGGGGGGGAACATTCAGTACTTC. This sequence encodes CASSFSPGLAGGNIQYF.